The rows below give T cell receptor beta chains drawn from one sample of a study of T cell changes during pregnancy in multiple sclerosis. TCRdb's table, derived via immunoSEQ multiplex PCR, lists solely in-frame clones and lacks some. The profile shows 25,000 to 35,000 clones, approximately 90% of them singletons. The source was CD8+ T cells from peripheral blood mononuclear cells, collected in the second trimester of pregnancy. The receptors were sampled from a female donor with multiple sclerosis, enrolled in a pregnancy study. Both conserved end residues are part of each CDR3. Each record gives: V gene, D gene, clone size, J gene, CDR3 protein, CDR3 DNA. A D gene is named only where the DNA matches it firmly. A row's size may be missing; if present it is once, few, many or a size class.

v_call: TRBV12-5; d_call: -; clone_size: -; j_call: TRBJ1-5; cdr3_aa: CASGPREGGNQPQHF; cdr3_nt: TGTGCTAGTGGTCCGAGGGAAGGCGGCAATCAGCCCCAGCATTTT
v_call: TRBV7-8; d_call: TRBD2; clone_size: -; j_call: TRBJ2-7; cdr3_aa: CASSPFLAGGHEQYF; cdr3_nt: TGTGCCAGCAGCCCCTTTCTCGCGGGAGGACACGAGCAGTACTTC
v_call: TRBV19; d_call: -; clone_size: once; j_call: TRBJ1-2; cdr3_aa: CASSITPESMGYTF; cdr3_nt: TGTGCCAGTAGTATCACGCCTGAATCTATGGGCTACACCTTC
v_call: TRBV4-1; d_call: TRBD2; clone_size: -; j_call: TRBJ2-7; cdr3_aa: CASSQDTSGSYEQYF; cdr3_nt: TGCGCCAGCAGCCAAGATACTAGCGGGTCCTACGAGCAGTACTTC
v_call: TRBV10-3; d_call: TRBD2; clone_size: -; j_call: TRBJ2-1; cdr3_aa: CAISEVPGLAGGNHNEQFF; cdr3_nt: TGTGCCATCAGTGAAGTCCCGGGACTAGCGGGGGGCAATCACAATGAGCAGTTCTTC
v_call: TRBV28; d_call: TRBD2; clone_size: -; j_call: TRBJ2-7; cdr3_aa: CASSFGSGATEQYF; cdr3_nt: TGTGCCAGCAGTTTCGGTAGCGGGGCGACAGAGCAGTACTTC
v_call: TRBV5-1; d_call: -; clone_size: -; j_call: TRBJ2-7; cdr3_aa: CASSNTGPHEQYF; cdr3_nt: TGCGCCAGCAGCAATACAGGGCCCCACGAGCAGTACTTC
v_call: TRBV28; d_call: -; clone_size: once; j_call: TRBJ1-1; cdr3_aa: CASSLSGTEAFF; cdr3_nt: TGTGCCAGCAGTTTAAGCGGGACTGAAGCTTTCTTT
v_call: TRBV25-1; d_call: TRBD1; clone_size: few; j_call: TRBJ1-6; cdr3_aa: CASRQGLTLHF; cdr3_nt: TGTGCCAGCAGACAGGGGTTAACCCTCCACTTT
v_call: TRBV19; d_call: -; clone_size: -; j_call: TRBJ2-1; cdr3_aa: CASSIDLEGAEFF; cdr3_nt: TGTGCCAGTAGTATAGATCTCGAGGGAGCAGAGTTCTTC
v_call: TRBV7-8; d_call: -; clone_size: -; j_call: TRBJ1-2; cdr3_aa: CASSLGLEGSAGGYTF; cdr3_nt: TGTGCCAGCAGCTTAGGCCTTGAGGGCTCGGCGGGGGGCTACACCTTC
v_call: TRBV7-9; d_call: -; clone_size: -; j_call: TRBJ2-7; cdr3_aa: CASSGGGPYEQYF; cdr3_nt: TGTGCCAGCAGCGGGGGAGGTCCCTACGAGCAGTACTTC
v_call: TRBV27; d_call: -; clone_size: -; j_call: TRBJ2-3; cdr3_aa: CASGSLADSTDTQYF; cdr3_nt: TGTGCCAGTGGTAGCCTAGCCGATAGCACAGATACGCAGTATTTT
v_call: TRBV5-6; d_call: TRBD2; clone_size: -; j_call: TRBJ2-5; cdr3_aa: CASSLGTGGPETQYF; cdr3_nt: TGTGCCAGCAGCTTGGGGACGGGGGGGCCGGAGACCCAGTACTTC
v_call: TRBV5-1; d_call: TRBD1; clone_size: -; j_call: TRBJ1-4; cdr3_aa: CASSLAGGSDEKLFF; cdr3_nt: TGCGCCAGCAGCTTGGCAGGGGGCTCGGATGAAAAACTGTTTTTT
v_call: TRBV5-6; d_call: -; clone_size: -; j_call: TRBJ2-7; cdr3_aa: CASSWDNSYEQYF; cdr3_nt: TGTGCCAGCAGCTGGGACAATTCGTACGAGCAGTACTTC
v_call: TRBV14; d_call: TRBD2; clone_size: -; j_call: TRBJ2-1; cdr3_aa: CASSPLGLAGYNEQFF; cdr3_nt: TGTGCCAGCAGCCCCCTCGGGCTAGCGGGATACAATGAGCAGTTCTTC
v_call: TRBV7-8; d_call: -; clone_size: -; j_call: TRBJ2-7; cdr3_aa: CASSPGAADRQYF; cdr3_nt: TGTGCCAGCAGCCCCGGGGCAGCGGACAGGCAGTACTTC
v_call: TRBV7-4; d_call: -; clone_size: -; j_call: TRBJ2-5; cdr3_aa: CASSLAPRETQYF; cdr3_nt: TGTGCCAGCAGCTTAGCGCCACGGGAGACCCAGTACTTC
v_call: TRBV27; d_call: TRBD2; clone_size: -; j_call: TRBJ2-3; cdr3_aa: CASSFLAGGPSDTQYF; cdr3_nt: TGTGCCAGCAGTTTTCTGGCGGGAGGGCCTTCAGATACGCAGTATTTT
v_call: TRBV9; d_call: -; clone_size: -; j_call: TRBJ1-3; cdr3_aa: CASSAGGASGNTIYF; cdr3_nt: TGTGCCAGCAGCGCGGGTGGGGCCTCTGGAAACACCATATATTTT
v_call: TRBV7-9; d_call: -; clone_size: -; j_call: TRBJ1-5; cdr3_aa: CASSLPGNNQPQHF; cdr3_nt: TGTGCCAGCAGCTTACCGGGAAACAATCAGCCCCAGCATTTT
v_call: TRBV18; d_call: TRBD1; clone_size: -; j_call: TRBJ2-7; cdr3_aa: CASSPLGGPDRGSSYEQYF; cdr3_nt: TGTGCCAGCTCACCACTGGGGGGACCTGACAGGGGAAGCTCCTACGAGCAGTACTTC
v_call: TRBV5-5; d_call: -; clone_size: -; j_call: TRBJ2-2; cdr3_aa: CASSHGTLTGELFF; cdr3_nt: TGTGCCAGCAGCCACGGGACTCTCACCGGGGAGCTGTTTTTT
v_call: TRBV7-2; d_call: TRBD2; clone_size: -; j_call: TRBJ2-3; cdr3_aa: CASSLLRGVTDTQYF; cdr3_nt: TGTGCCAGCAGCTTACTTCGGGGGGTAACAGATACGCAGTATTTT
v_call: TRBV28; d_call: TRBD2; clone_size: -; j_call: TRBJ2-1; cdr3_aa: CASQRESYNEQFF; cdr3_nt: TGTGCCAGCCAGCGGGAGTCCTACAATGAGCAGTTCTTC
v_call: TRBV11-2; d_call: -; clone_size: -; j_call: TRBJ2-5; cdr3_aa: CASSLAGAQYF; cdr3_nt: TGTGCCAGCAGCTTAGCGGGGGCCCAGTACTTC
v_call: TRBV27; d_call: TRBD2; clone_size: once; j_call: TRBJ2-1; cdr3_aa: CASSLGTSGAGNYEQFF; cdr3_nt: TGTGCCAGCAGTTTAGGGACTAGCGGGGCAGGGAACTATGAGCAGTTCTTC
v_call: TRBV13; d_call: TRBD1; clone_size: -; j_call: TRBJ1-2; cdr3_aa: CASSNDLTGDSNYGYTF; cdr3_nt: TGTGCCAGCAGCAACGACCTGACAGGGGACAGTAACTATGGCTACACCTTC
v_call: TRBV27; d_call: TRBD2; clone_size: -; j_call: TRBJ2-7; cdr3_aa: CASRLSGLAVYEQYF; cdr3_nt: TGTGCCAGCAGACTATCGGGACTAGCGGTCTACGAGCAGTACTTC
v_call: TRBV19; d_call: -; clone_size: -; j_call: TRBJ2-7; cdr3_aa: CASSNQGGMDEQYF; cdr3_nt: TGTGCCAGTAGTAACCAGGGAGGAATGGACGAGCAGTACTTC
v_call: TRBV5-6; d_call: -; clone_size: -; j_call: TRBJ2-2; cdr3_aa: CASSLVRANTGELFF; cdr3_nt: TGTGCCAGCAGCTTGGTTAGAGCGAACACCGGGGAGCTGTTTTTT
v_call: TRBV30; d_call: -; clone_size: few; j_call: TRBJ1-1; cdr3_aa: CAWSVQKGAEAFF; cdr3_nt: TGTGCCTGGAGTGTACAGAAAGGTGCTGAAGCTTTCTTT
v_call: TRBV10-3; d_call: TRBD1; clone_size: once; j_call: TRBJ1-1; cdr3_aa: CAISVGQGSNTEAFF; cdr3_nt: TGTGCCATCAGTGTCGGACAGGGGTCGAACACTGAAGCTTTCTTT
v_call: TRBV27; d_call: TRBD2; clone_size: -; j_call: TRBJ2-7; cdr3_aa: CASSPFGGSSYEQYF; cdr3_nt: TGTGCCAGCAGTCCGTTTGGCGGGAGCTCCTACGAGCAGTACTTC
v_call: TRBV6-4; d_call: TRBD2; clone_size: -; j_call: TRBJ2-2; cdr3_aa: CASSLSGGYTGELFF; cdr3_nt: TGTGCCAGCAGTTTGAGCGGGGGTTACACCGGGGAGCTGTTTTTT
v_call: TRBV2; d_call: -; clone_size: -; j_call: TRBJ2-7; cdr3_aa: CASSDYYEQYF; cdr3_nt: TGTGCCAGCAGTGACTACTACGAGCAGTACTTC
v_call: TRBV10-2; d_call: -; clone_size: -; j_call: TRBJ2-2; cdr3_aa: CASSERGTGELFF; cdr3_nt: TGCGCCAGCAGTGAGCGCGGAACCGGGGAGCTGTTTTTT
v_call: TRBV6-4; d_call: TRBD2; clone_size: -; j_call: TRBJ2-3; cdr3_aa: CASSESPGGEDTQYF; cdr3_nt: TGTGCCAGCAGCGAATCCCCCGGGGGGGAGGATACGCAGTATTTT
v_call: TRBV4-1; d_call: -; clone_size: -; j_call: TRBJ2-2; cdr3_aa: CASSQDPSTGSIGELFF; cdr3_nt: TGCGCCAGCAGCCAAGACCCTAGTACGGGTTCGATCGGGGAGCTGTTTTTT
v_call: TRBV11-3; d_call: -; clone_size: -; j_call: TRBJ2-2; cdr3_aa: CASSLPSGELFF; cdr3_nt: TGTGCCAGCAGCCTACCCTCCGGGGAGCTGTTTTTT
v_call: TRBV6-4; d_call: TRBD1; clone_size: -; j_call: TRBJ2-1; cdr3_aa: CASSDSEDRANEQFF; cdr3_nt: TGTGCCAGCAGTGACTCAGAAGACAGGGCCAATGAGCAGTTCTTC
v_call: TRBV30; d_call: -; clone_size: -; j_call: TRBJ2-7; cdr3_aa: CAWTSGREFEQYF; cdr3_nt: TGTGCCTGGACGTCCGGACGGGAGTTTGAGCAGTACTTC
v_call: TRBV4-1; d_call: TRBD1; clone_size: -; j_call: TRBJ2-7; cdr3_aa: CASSEDRAYEQYF; cdr3_nt: TGCGCCAGCAGCGAAGACAGGGCCTACGAGCAGTACTTC
v_call: TRBV28; d_call: TRBD1; clone_size: medium-sized; j_call: TRBJ1-4; cdr3_aa: CASSLFGTGGSLVEKLFF; cdr3_nt: TGTGCCAGCAGTTTATTTGGGACAGGTGGCTCTCTTGTTGAAAAACTGTTTTTT
v_call: TRBV28; d_call: -; clone_size: -; j_call: TRBJ2-7; cdr3_aa: CASSHGLQGSYEQYF; cdr3_nt: TGTGCCAGCAGCCATGGTCTACAGGGTTCCTACGAGCAGTACTTC
v_call: TRBV6-4; d_call: TRBD2; clone_size: -; j_call: TRBJ2-5; cdr3_aa: CASSRTSGEGETQYF; cdr3_nt: TGTGCCAGCAGCAGAACTAGCGGGGAAGGGGAGACCCAGTACTTC
v_call: TRBV28; d_call: -; clone_size: -; j_call: TRBJ2-1; cdr3_aa: CASSLRGSYNEQFF; cdr3_nt: TGTGCCAGCAGTTTAAGGGGTTCCTACAATGAGCAGTTCTTC
v_call: TRBV7-9; d_call: TRBD1; clone_size: -; j_call: TRBJ2-7; cdr3_aa: CASSQGGSYEQYF; cdr3_nt: TGTGCCAGCAGCCAAGGGGGCAGCTACGAGCAGTACTTC
v_call: TRBV21-1; d_call: -; clone_size: -; j_call: TRBJ1-2; cdr3_aa: CASSKVIDCVSF; cdr3_nt: TGTGCCAGCAGCAAAGTAATAGATTGCGTCTCCTTC
v_call: TRBV28; d_call: TRBD1; clone_size: -; j_call: TRBJ2-7; cdr3_aa: CASRGTAYEQYF; cdr3_nt: TGTGCCAGCAGAGGGACAGCCTACGAGCAGTACTTC
v_call: TRBV6-5; d_call: TRBD1; clone_size: -; j_call: TRBJ2-7; cdr3_aa: CASTPRTGGYEQYF; cdr3_nt: TGTGCCAGCACCCCTAGGACAGGGGGCTACGAGCAGTACTTC
v_call: TRBV7-2; d_call: -; clone_size: -; j_call: TRBJ2-3; cdr3_aa: CASSFRVSTDTQYF; cdr3_nt: TGTGCCAGCAGCTTCCGGGTTAGCACAGATACGCAGTATTTT
v_call: TRBV7-9; d_call: TRBD2; clone_size: -; j_call: TRBJ2-7; cdr3_aa: CASSFVGAGGPYEQYF; cdr3_nt: TGTGCCAGCAGCTTTGTGGGAGCGGGAGGGCCCTACGAGCAGTACTTC
v_call: TRBV23-1; d_call: -; clone_size: -; j_call: TRBJ1-1; cdr3_aa: CASSLEVMNTEAFF; cdr3_nt: TGCGCCAGCAGTCTTGAGGTCATGAACACTGAAGCTTTCTTT